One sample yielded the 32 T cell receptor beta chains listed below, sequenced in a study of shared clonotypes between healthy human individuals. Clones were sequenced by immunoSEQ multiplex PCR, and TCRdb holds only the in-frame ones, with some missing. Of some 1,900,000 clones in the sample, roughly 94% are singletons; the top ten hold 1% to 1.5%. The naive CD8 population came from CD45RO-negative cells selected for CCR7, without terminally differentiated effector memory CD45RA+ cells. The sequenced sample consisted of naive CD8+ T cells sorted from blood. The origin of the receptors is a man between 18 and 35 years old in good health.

CDR3 sequence reads: CAISEISAGYRREQYF. CDR3 bases: TGTGCCATCAGTGAGATTTCGGCGGGGTACCGTAGGGAGCAGTACTTC. The chain links TRBV10-3 to TRBJ2-7; D is possibly TRBD2 (6 bases). The CDR3 consists of 16 residues. The germline V and J ends were trimmed by 2 bases and 7 bases, with 21 bases remaining between them. Germline V gene lookup returns CDR1 ENHRY and CDR2 SYGVKD.

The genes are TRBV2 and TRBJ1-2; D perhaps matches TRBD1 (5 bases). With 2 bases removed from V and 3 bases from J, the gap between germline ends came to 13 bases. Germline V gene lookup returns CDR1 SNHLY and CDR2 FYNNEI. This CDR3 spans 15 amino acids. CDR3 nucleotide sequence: TGTGCCAGCAGTGAATCCCCGGGGGTGGACTATGGCTACACCTTC. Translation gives CASSESPGVDYGYTF.

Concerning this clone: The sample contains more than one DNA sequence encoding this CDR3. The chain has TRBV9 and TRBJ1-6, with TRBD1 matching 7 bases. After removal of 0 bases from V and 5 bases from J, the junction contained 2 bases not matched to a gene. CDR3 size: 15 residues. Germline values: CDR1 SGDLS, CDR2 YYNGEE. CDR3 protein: CASSVEGTDNSPLHF. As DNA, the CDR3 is TGTGCCAGCAGCGTAGAGGGGACAGATAATTCACCCCTCCACTTT. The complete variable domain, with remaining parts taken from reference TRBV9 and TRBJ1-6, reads DSGVTQTPKHLITATGQRVTLRCSPRSGDLSVYWYQQSLDQGLQFLIQYYNGEERAKGNILERFSAQQFPDLHSELNLSSLELGDSALYFCASSVEGTDNSPLHFGNGTRLTVT.

The CDR3 sequence is CASSEVYPELSNYEQYF. As DNA, the CDR3 is TGTGCCAGCAGTGAAGTCTACCCAGAGTTGTCAAATTACGAGCAGTACTTC. The chain recombines TRBV6-1 with TRBJ2-7, with no clear D. The CDR3 is 17 amino acids. Trimming removed 1 base at V and 4 bases at J, with 20 bases between. Germline-derived CDR1 and CDR2 are MNHNS and SASEGT.

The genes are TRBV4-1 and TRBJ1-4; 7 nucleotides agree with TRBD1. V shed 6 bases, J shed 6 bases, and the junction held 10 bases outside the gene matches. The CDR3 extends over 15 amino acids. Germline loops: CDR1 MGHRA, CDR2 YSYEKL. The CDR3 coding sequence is TGCGCCAGCAGGTCGGTTGGGCAGGGGGATGAAAAACTGTTTTTT. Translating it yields CASRSVGQGDEKLFF.

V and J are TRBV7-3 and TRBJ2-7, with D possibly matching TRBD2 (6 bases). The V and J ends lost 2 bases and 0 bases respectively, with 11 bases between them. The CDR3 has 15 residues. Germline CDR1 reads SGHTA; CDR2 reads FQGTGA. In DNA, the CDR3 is TGTGCCAGCAGCTTAGGCGGGGCCTACTCCTACGAGCAGTACTTC. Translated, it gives CASSLGGAYSYEQYF.

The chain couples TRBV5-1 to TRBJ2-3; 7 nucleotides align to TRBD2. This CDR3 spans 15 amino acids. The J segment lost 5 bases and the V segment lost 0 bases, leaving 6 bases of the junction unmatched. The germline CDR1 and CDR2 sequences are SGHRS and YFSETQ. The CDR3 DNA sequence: TGCGCCAGCAGCTTGGTGCGGGAGTCGGGAGATACGCAGTATTTT. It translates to CASSLVRESGDTQYF.

Written as DNA, the CDR3 is TGTGCCAGCAGTGAGGGACCGGGACTTCTAAGCTCCTACGAGCAGTACTTC. Its translation is CASSEGPGLLSSYEQYF. The V and J genes are TRBV25-1 and TRBJ2-7, with D possibly being TRBD2 (6 bases). The CDR3 extends over 17 amino acids. CDR1 and CDR2 (germline): MGHDK, SYGVNS. Trimming left V 3 bases short and J 0 bases short, with 18 bases between.

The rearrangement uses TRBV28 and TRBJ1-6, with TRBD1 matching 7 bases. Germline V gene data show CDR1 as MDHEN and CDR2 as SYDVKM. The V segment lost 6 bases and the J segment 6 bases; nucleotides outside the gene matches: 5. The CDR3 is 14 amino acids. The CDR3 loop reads CASSYRGGNSPLHF. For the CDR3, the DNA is TGTGCCAGCAGCTACAGGGGAGGTAATTCACCCCTCCACTTT.

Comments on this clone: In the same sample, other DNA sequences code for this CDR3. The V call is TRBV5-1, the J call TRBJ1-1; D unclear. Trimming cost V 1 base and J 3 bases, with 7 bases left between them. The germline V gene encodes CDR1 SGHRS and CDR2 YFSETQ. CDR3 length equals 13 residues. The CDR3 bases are TGCGCCAGCAGCTTGACCGGGTACACTGAAGCTTTCTTT. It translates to CASSLTGYTEAFF.

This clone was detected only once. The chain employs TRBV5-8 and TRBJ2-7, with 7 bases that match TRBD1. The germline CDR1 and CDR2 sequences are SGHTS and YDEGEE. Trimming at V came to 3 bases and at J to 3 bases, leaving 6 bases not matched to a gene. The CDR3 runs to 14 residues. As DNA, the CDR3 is TGTGCCAGCAGCTCGGGACAGTTTCTCTACGAGCAGTACTTC. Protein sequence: CASSSGQFLYEQYF.

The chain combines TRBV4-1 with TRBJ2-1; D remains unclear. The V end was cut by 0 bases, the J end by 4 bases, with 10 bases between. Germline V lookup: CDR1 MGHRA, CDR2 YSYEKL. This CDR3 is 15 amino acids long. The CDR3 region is CASSQDRLGYNEQFF. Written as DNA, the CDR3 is TGCGCCAGCAGCCAAGACAGGCTAGGTTACAATGAGCAGTTCTTC.

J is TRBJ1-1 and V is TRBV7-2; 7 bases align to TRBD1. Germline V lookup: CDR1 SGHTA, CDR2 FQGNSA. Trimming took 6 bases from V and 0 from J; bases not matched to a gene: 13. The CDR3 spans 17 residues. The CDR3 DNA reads TGTGCCAGCAGGCAGACAGGGATGAGCTTGTTGAACACTGAAGCTTTCTTT. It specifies CASRQTGMSLLNTEAFF.

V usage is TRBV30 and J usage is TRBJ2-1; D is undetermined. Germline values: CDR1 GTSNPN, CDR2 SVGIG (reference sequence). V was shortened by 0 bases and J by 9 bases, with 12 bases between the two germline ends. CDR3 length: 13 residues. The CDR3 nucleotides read TGTGCCTGGAGTGTACCCCTAGATAGTGAGCAGTTCTTC. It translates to CAWSVPLDSEQFF.

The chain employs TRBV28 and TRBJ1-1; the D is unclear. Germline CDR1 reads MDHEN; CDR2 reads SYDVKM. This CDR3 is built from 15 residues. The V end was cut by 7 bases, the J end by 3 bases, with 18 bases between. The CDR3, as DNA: TGTGCCAGCAATAGTCCCGAAGACATTTACACTGAAGCTTTCTTT. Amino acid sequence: CASNSPEDIYTEAFF.

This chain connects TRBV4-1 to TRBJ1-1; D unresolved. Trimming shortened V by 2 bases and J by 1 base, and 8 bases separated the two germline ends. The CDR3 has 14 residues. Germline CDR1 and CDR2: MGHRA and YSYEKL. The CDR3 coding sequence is TGCGCCAGCAGCCAATTCAACCAGAACACTGAAGCTTTCTTT. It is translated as CASSQFNQNTEAFF.

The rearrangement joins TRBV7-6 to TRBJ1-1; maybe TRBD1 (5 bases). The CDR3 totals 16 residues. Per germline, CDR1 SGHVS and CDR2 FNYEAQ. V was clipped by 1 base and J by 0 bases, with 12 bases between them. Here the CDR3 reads CASSLEAGLVNTEAFF. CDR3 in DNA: TGTGCCAGCAGCTTAGAGGCAGGGCTGGTGAACACTGAAGCTTTCTTT.

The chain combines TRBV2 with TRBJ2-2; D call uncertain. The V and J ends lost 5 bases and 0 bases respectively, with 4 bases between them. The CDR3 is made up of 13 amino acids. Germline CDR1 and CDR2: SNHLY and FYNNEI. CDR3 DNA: TGTGCCAGCAGTTGGACGAACACCGGGGAGCTGTTTTTT. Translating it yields CASSWTNTGELFF.

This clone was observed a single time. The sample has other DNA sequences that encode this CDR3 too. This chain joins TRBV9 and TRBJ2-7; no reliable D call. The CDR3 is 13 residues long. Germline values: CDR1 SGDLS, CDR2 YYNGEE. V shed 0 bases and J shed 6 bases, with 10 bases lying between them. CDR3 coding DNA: TGTGCCAGCAGCGTAGAGGTGGGATCCGAGCAGTACTTC. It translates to CASSVEVGSEQYF.

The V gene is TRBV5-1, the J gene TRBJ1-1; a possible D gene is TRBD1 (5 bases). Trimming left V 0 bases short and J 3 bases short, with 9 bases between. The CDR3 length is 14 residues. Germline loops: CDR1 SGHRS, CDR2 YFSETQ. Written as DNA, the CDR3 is TGCGCCAGCAGCTTGGGCGGGGGTGACACTGAAGCTTTCTTT. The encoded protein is CASSLGGGDTEAFF. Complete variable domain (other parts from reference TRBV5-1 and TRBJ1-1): KAGVTQTPRYLIKTRGQQVTLSCSPISGHRSVSWYQQTPGQGLQFLFEYFSETQRNKGNFPGRFSGRQFSNSRSEMNVSTLELGDSALYLCASSLGGGDTEAFFGQGTRLTVV.

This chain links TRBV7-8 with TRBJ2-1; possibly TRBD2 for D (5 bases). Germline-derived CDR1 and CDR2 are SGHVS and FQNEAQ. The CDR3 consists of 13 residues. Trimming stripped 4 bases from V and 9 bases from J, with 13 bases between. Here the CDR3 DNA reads TGTGCCAGCAGCTGGGCCCCTAGCTTTGAGCAGTTCTTC. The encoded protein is CASSWAPSFEQFF.

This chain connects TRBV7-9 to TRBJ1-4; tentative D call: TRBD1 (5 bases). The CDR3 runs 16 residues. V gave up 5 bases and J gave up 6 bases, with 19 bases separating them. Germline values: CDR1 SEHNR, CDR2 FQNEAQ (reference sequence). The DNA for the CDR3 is TGTGCCAGCAGCCCGCGGGACGGCCCTTCGTATGAAAAACTGTTTTTT. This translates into CASSPRDGPSYEKLFF.

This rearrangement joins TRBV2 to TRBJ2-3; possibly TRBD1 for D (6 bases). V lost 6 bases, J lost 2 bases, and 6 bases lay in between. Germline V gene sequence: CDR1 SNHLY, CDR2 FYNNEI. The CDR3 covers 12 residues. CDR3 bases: TGTGCCAGCAGGGGGGCCACAGATACGCAGTATTTT. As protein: CASRGATDTQYF.

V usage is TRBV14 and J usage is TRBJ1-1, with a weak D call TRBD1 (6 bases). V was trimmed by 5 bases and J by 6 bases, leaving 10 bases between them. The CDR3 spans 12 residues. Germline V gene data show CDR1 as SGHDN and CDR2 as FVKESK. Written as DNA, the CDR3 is TGTGCCAGCAGCTCTACAGGGCCTGAAGCTTTCTTT. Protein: CASSSTGPEAFF. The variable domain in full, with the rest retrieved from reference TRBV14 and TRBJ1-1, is EAGVTQFPSHSVIEKGQTVTLRCDPISGHDNLYWYRRVMGKEIKFLLHFVKESKQDESGMPNNRFLAERTGGTYSTLKVQPAELEDSGVYFCASSSTGPEAFFGQGTRLTVV.

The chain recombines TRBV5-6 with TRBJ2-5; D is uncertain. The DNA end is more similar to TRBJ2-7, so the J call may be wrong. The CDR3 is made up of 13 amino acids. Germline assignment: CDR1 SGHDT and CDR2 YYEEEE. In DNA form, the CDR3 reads TGTGCCAGCAGCTTGGTCAGCCCCTACGAGCAGTACTTC. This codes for CASSLVSPYEQYF.

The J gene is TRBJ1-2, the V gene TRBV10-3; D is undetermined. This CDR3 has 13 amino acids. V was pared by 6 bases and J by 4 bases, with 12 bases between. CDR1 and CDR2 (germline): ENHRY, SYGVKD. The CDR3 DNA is TGTGCCATCAGGGAGGACGGAGCCTATGGCTACACCTTC. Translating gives CAIREDGAYGYTF.

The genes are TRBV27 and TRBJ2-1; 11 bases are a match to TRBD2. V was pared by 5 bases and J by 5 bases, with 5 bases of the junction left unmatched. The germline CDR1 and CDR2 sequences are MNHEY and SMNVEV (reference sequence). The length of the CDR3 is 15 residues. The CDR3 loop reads CASSPGLAVNNEQFF. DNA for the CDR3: TGTGCCAGCAGTCCGGGACTAGCGGTGAACAATGAGCAGTTCTTC.

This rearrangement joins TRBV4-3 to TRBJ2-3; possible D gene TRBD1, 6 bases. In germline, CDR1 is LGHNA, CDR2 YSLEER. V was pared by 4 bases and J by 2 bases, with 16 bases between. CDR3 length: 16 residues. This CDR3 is CASSPRTETFTDTQYF. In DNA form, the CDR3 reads TGCGCCAGCAGCCCCCGGACAGAGACTTTCACAGATACGCAGTATTTT.

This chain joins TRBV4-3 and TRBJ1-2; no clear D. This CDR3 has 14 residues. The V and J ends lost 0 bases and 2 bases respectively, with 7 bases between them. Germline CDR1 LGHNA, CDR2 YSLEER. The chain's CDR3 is CASSQENSNYGYTF. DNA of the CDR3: TGCGCCAGCAGCCAAGAAAACAGCAACTATGGCTACACCTTC.

CDR3: CASSWVGNNQPQHF. CDR3 DNA: TGTGCCAGCAGTTGGGTGGGGAACAATCAGCCCCAGCATTTT. The chain joins TRBV28 to TRBJ1-5; D is unclear. Per the germline V gene, CDR1 is MDHEN and CDR2 is SYDVKM. V lost 4 bases and J lost 3, with 10 bases in between. The CDR3 covers 14 residues.

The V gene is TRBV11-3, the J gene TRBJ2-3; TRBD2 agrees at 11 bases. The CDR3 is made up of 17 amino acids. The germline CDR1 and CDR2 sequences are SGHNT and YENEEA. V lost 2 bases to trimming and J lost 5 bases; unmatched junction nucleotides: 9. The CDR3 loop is CASSLNVAGGPEDTQYF. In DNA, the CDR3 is TGTGCCAGCAGCTTAAATGTAGCGGGAGGGCCTGAAGATACGCAGTATTTT.

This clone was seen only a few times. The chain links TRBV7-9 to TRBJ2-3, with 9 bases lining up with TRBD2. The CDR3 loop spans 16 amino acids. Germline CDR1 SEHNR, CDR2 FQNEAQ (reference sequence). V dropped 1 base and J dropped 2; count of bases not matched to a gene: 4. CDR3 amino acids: CASSLGPSGTTDTQYF. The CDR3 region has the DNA TGTGCCAGCAGCTTAGGGCCTAGCGGGACCACAGATACGCAGTATTTT.